This entry concerns a single T cell receptor (beta chain). What it recognizes is unknown. Only in-frame clones appear in the TCRdb table, and some are missing; sequencing was by immunoSEQ multiplex PCR. The data contain roughly 25,000 clones, 96% of them singletons. These data come from a study of monozygotic twins with cystic fibrosis. This CDR3 has 14 amino acids. General study points: Shared CDR3 numbers were not associated with age, concordance or severity.

Sequencing was done on a sample of blood. J is TRBJ2-7 and V is TRBV21-1; the table names TRBD1, a call not compared with the DNA. TRBV21-1 is a pseudogene. The sequence was collected from a girl aged 2-10 years with cystic fibrosis. The CDR3: CASSEQGMRYEQYF. In DNA, the CDR3 is TGTGCCAGTTCGGAACAGGGGATGCGGTACGAGCAGTACTTC.